Listed below are T cell receptor beta chains from one sample, sequenced in a study of identifying expanded T cells in peripheral blood. Clones were read by immunoSEQ multiplex PCR, and TCRdb kept only the in-frame ones, dropping some. This table holds approximately 58,000 clones, roughly nine tenths found once. The specimen was blood. These receptors all stem from a person aged 18-70 years in good health. Each CDR3 is given with its conserved first and last residue. The D gene is left open where the match is weak. For some rows the clone size is stated as once, few or many, or as a class when expanded; others skip it.

j_call | v_call | clone_size | d_call | cdr3_aa | cdr3_nt
TRBJ2-2 | TRBV6-1 | few | NA | CASSTGLTGELFF | TGTGCCAGCAGTACAGGGCTCACCGGGGAGCTGTTTTTT
TRBJ2-3 | TRBV7-9 | once | NA | CASSLPAGTDTQYF | TGTGCCAGCAGCTTACCAGCGGGCACAGATACGCAGTATTTT
TRBJ2-7 | TRBV7-2 | NA | NA | CASSLAYGGYEQYF | TGTGCCAGCAGCTTAGCCTATGGGGGCTACGAGCAGTACTTC
TRBJ2-3 | TRBV6-5 | NA | TRBD1 | CASSPSGTDTDTQYF | TGTGCCAGCAGTCCCTCCGGGACAGACACAGATACGCAGTATTTT
TRBJ1-6 | TRBV10-3 | NA | NA | CATTPSQGDLYNSPLHF | TGTGCCACGACCCCGTCACAGGGAGACTTGTATAATTCACCCCTCCACTTT
TRBJ2-6 | TRBV19 | NA | NA | CASSVYFTGANVLTF | TGTGCCAGTAGTGTTTATTTTACCGGGGCCAACGTCCTGACTTTC
TRBJ2-2 | TRBV2 | NA | TRBD2 | CASWGGGTGELFF | TGTGCCAGCTGGGGGGGAGGAACCGGGGAGCTGTTTTTT
TRBJ2-7 | TRBV5-6 | NA | NA | CASSPSGYEQYF | TGTGCCAGCAGCCCCAGTGGTTACGAGCAGTACTTC
TRBJ1-2 | TRBV10-3 | few | NA | CAISEPENGYTF | TGTGCCATCAGTGAGCCGGAGAATGGCTACACCTTC
TRBJ1-6 | TRBV9 | NA | NA | CASSVDGNSPLHF | TGTGCCAGCAGCGTGGACGGAAATTCACCCCTCCACTTT
TRBJ2-7 | TRBV5-1 | NA | TRBD1 | CASSLGTGGNYEQYF | TGCGCCAGCAGCTTGGGGACAGGGGGAAACTACGAGCAGTACTTC
TRBJ2-7 | TRBV9 | NA | TRBD1 | CASSVGGQGTGQYF | TGTGCCAGCAGCGTAGGGGGACAGGGTACGGGGCAGTACTTC
TRBJ2-1 | TRBV19 | NA | NA | CASSSRSLGEQFF | TGTGCCAGTAGTTCCAGGTCCCTAGGTGAGCAGTTCTTC
TRBJ2-7 | TRBV7-8 | NA | NA | CASSHPSTRTGEQYF | TGTGCCAGCAGTCACCCCTCGACACGGACGGGAGAGCAGTACTTC
TRBJ2-7 | TRBV6-1 | NA | NA | CASSEGQGTYEQYF | TGTGCCAGCAGTGAAGGTCAGGGAACCTACGAGCAGTACTTC
TRBJ1-5 | TRBV10-2 | NA | NA | CASRQGHGSNQPQHF | TGCGCCAGCAGACAGGGCCACGGAAGCAATCAGCCCCAGCATTTT
TRBJ1-1 | TRBV7-2 | NA | NA | CASSFRSGSAEAFF | TGTGCCAGCAGCTTTCGTTCGGGCTCGGCTGAAGCTTTCTTT
TRBJ1-2 | TRBV5-1 | few | NA | CASSSQGFGYTF | TGCGCCAGCAGTTCTCAGGGGTTTGGCTACACCTTC
TRBJ1-2 | TRBV5-1 | NA | NA | CASSLEAASNYGYTF | TGCGCCAGCAGCTTGGAAGCAGCTTCTAACTATGGCTACACCTTC
TRBJ1-1 | TRBV10-2 | NA | NA | CASSEWAGVYEAFF | TGCGCCAGCAGTGAATGGGCAGGGGTTTATGAAGCTTTCTTT
TRBJ2-7 | TRBV10-3 | NA | NA | CATCDQSYEQYF | TGTGCCACCTGCGATCAATCCTACGAGCAGTACTTC
TRBJ1-3 | TRBV20-1 | once | NA | CSTGKDTIYF | TGCAGCACAGGGAAGGACACCATATATTTT
TRBJ2-1 | TRBV6-1 | NA | NA | CASSEWADNEQFF | TGTGCCAGCAGTGAATGGGCAGACAATGAGCAGTTCTTC
TRBJ2-3 | TRBV9 | NA | TRBD2 | CASSVSGTRSDTQYF | TGTGCCAGCAGCGTCTCCGGGACTAGATCGGATACGCAGTATTTT
TRBJ2-7 | TRBV19 | NA | TRBD1 | CASSITPGQVGYEQYF | TGTGCCAGTAGTATAACGCCGGGACAGGTGGGCTACGAGCAGTACTTC
TRBJ2-4 | TRBV2 | NA | NA | CASSVKGQNIQYF | TGTGCCAGCAGTGTTAAGGGGCAAAACATTCAGTACTTC
TRBJ2-5 | TRBV19 | NA | TRBD1 | CASSISGQGEVTQYF | TGTGCCAGTAGTATCTCCGGACAGGGGGAGGTGACCCAGTACTTC
TRBJ2-7 | TRBV7-9 | NA | TRBD1 | CASSYDYRGDEQYF | TGTGCCAGCTCCTACGACTACAGGGGTGACGAGCAGTACTTC
TRBJ1-1 | TRBV6-5 | NA | NA | CATRGPLDTEAFF | TGTGCCACCCGGGGGCCCCTGGACACTGAAGCTTTCTTT
TRBJ2-2 | TRBV6-1 | NA | NA | CASTRDTGELFF | TGTGCCAGCACACGGGACACCGGGGAGCTGTTTTTT
TRBJ1-2 | TRBV6-5 | NA | NA | CASSYYKTGKDGYTF | TGTGCCAGCAGTTATTATAAAACAGGGAAAGATGGCTACACCTTC